The entry that follows covers one T cell receptor beta chain sequence. Its cognate antigen is unknown. Germline CDR1 and CDR2: DFQATT and SNEGSKA (reference sequence). The length of the CDR3 is 16 residues. V dropped 5 bases and J dropped 3 bases, with 22 bases sitting between them. This sample is part of a study of T-cell memory formation after mild COVID-19. Whole-study findings and limits: Contracting CD4+ clones were located mainly in CM and EM, and CD8+ clones in EMRA.

One entry per CDR3 protein, called by TCRdb with MiXCR from the 5' RACE reads. The sample yields about 190,000 distinct CDR3 sequences, around 18% seen once. The V gene is TRBV20-1, the J gene TRBJ2-5, with D possibly being TRBD1 (6 bases). This clonotype was obtained from an adult woman who had mild COVID-19 (a few samples of this study predate the infection). Cell type and time point are not known. Sequencing was performed on PBMCs or a T cell subset sorted from them (not recorded which). The CDR3 bases are TGCAGTGCTGGAGGAGGAATAGGAACAGGGAAAGAGACCCAGTACTTC. Encoded protein: CSAGGGIGTGKETQYF.